This T cell receptor (beta chain) appears in the sequencing data of a study of graft-versus-host responses after intestinal transplantation. Assay used: immunoSEQ multiplex PCR; TCRdb lists only in-frame clones, some missing. Here the sample spans tens of thousands of clones, 90% to 95% being singletons. Details on this clone: Its antigen is undetermined.

Findings and limits, study-wide: GvH clonotypes were identified within recipient marrow, with a subset emerging first in ileum or blood. The study associated peak circulating GvH clone levels with early post-transplant HvG declines.

Trimming took 1 base from V and 6 from J; bases not matched to a gene: 9. Germline lookup yields CDR1 SEHNR and CDR2 FQNEAQ (reference sequence). This CDR3 spans 18 amino acids. V is TRBV7-9 and J is TRBJ2-1; TRBD2 aligns across 13 bases. The receptor's source is a human donor who received an intestinal transplant. This material consisted of unstimulated CD8+ T cells sorted from spleen or lymph node cells, taken before intestinal transplant. The CDR3 coding sequence is TGTGCCAGCAGCTTAGTGCCGATACTAGCGGGAGGGCGCAATGAGCAGTTCTTC. Translated: CASSLVPILAGGRNEQFF.